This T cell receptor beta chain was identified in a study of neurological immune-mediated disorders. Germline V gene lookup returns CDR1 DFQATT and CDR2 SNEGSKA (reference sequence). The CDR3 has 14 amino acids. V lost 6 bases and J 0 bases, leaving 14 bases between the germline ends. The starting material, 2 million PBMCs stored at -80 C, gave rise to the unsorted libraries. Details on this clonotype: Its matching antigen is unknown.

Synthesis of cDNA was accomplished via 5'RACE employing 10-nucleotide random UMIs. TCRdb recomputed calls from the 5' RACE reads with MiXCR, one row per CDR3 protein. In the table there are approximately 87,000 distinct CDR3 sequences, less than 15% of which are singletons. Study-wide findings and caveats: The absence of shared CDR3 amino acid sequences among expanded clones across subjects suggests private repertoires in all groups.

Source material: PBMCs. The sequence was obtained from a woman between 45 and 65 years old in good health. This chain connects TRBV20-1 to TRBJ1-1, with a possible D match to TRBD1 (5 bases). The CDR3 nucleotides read TGCAGTGCGGGGCGTAGGCCGATGAACACTGAAGCTTTCTTT. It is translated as CSAGRRPMNTEAFF.